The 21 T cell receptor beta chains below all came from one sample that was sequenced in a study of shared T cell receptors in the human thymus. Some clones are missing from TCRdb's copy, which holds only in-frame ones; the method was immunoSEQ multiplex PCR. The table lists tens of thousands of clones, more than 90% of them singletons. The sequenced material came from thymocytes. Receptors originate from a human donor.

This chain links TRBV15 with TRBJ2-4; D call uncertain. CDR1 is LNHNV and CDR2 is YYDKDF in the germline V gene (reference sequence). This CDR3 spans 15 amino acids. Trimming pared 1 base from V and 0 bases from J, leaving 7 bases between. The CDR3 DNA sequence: TGTGCCACCAGCAGAGTGGCAATAGCCAAAAACATTCAGTACTTC. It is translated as CATSRVAIAKNIQYF.

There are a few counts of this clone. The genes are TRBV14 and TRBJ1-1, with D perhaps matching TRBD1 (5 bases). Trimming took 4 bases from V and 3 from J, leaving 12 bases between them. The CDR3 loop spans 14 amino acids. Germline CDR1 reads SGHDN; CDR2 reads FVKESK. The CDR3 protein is CASSLSGTHTEAFF. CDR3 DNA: TGTGCCAGCAGCCTGTCCGGGACTCACACTGAAGCTTTCTTT.

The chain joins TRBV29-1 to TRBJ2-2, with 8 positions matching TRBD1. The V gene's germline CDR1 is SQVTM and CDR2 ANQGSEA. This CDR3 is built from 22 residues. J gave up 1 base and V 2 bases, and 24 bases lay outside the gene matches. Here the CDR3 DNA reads TGCAGCGTTGAAAACGGGGAACAAGCCCCGTCGGGACAGGTGATGAACACCGGGGAGCTGTTTTTT. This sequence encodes CSVENGEQAPSGQVMNTGELFF.

The DNA of the CDR3 is TGTGCCGCACTGCGCCCGGGTAGGAACACCGGGGAGCTGTTTTTT. Translated, it gives CAALRPGRNTGELFF. The V and J genes are TRBV30 and TRBJ2-2, with D unresolved. Germline V lookup: CDR1 GTSNPN, CDR2 SVGIG (reference sequence). V was trimmed by 8 bases and J by 1 base, leaving 17 bases between them. The CDR3 is made up of 15 amino acids.

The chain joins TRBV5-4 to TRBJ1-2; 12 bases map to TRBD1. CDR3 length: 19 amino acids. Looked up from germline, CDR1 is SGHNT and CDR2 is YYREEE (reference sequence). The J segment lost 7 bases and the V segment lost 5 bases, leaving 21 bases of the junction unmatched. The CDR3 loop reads CASRLEGRDRGPVCRGYTF. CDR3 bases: TGTGCCAGCAGACTCGAAGGCCGGGACAGGGGGCCCGTTTGTCGTGGCTACACCTTC. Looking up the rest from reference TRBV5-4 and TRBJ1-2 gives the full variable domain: ETGVTQSPTHLIKTRGQQVTLRCSSQSGHNTVSWYQQALGQGPQFIFQYYREEENGRGNFPPRFSGLQFPNYSSELNVNALELDDSALYLCASRLEGRDRGPVCRGYTFGSGTRLTVV.

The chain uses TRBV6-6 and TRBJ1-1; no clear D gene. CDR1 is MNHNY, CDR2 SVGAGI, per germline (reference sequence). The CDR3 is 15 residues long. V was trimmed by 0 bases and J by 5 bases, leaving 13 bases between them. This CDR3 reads CASSYSGGEGTEAFF. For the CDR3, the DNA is TGTGCCAGCAGTTACTCGGGTGGTGAGGGAACTGAAGCTTTCTTT.

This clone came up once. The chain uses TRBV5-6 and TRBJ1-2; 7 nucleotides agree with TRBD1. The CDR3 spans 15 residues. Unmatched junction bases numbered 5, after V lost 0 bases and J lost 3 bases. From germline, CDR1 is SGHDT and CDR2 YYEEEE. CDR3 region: CASSLEGGAHYGYTF. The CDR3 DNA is TGTGCCAGCAGCTTGGAAGGGGGCGCGCACTATGGCTACACCTTC.

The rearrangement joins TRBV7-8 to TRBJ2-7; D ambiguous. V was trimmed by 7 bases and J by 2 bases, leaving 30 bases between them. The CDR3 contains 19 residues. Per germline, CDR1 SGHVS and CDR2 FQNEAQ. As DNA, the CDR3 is TGTGCCAGCACCAAACAAAGGGCCGTCTTGGATTCAAGTACCTACGAGCAGTACTTC. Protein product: CASTKQRAVLDSSTYEQYF.

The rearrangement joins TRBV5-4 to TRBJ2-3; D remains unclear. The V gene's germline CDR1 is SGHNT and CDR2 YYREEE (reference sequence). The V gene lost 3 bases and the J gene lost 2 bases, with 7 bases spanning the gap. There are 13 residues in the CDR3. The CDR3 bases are TGTGCCAGCAGCTCTGACCACACAGATACGCAGTATTTT. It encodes CASSSDHTDTQYF.

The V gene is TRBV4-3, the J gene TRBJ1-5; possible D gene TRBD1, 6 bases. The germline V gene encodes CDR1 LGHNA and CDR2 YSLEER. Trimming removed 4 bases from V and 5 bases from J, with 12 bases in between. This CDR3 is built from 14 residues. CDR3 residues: CASSPRGADQPQHF. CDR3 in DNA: TGCGCCAGCAGCCCCAGGGGCGCCGATCAGCCCCAGCATTTT.

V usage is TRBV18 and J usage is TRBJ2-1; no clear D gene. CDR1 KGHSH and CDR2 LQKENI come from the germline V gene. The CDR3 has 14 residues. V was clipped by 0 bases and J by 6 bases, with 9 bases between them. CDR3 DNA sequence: TGTGCCAGCTCACCACCATCCGTCGTCAATGAGCAGTTCTTC. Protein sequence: CASSPPSVVNEQFF.

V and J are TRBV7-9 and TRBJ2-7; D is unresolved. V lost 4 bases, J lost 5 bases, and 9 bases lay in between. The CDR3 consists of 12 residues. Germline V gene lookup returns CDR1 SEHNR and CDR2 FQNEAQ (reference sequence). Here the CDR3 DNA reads TGTGCCAGCAGCTATAAATGGGACGAGCAGTACTTC. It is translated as CASSYKWDEQYF.

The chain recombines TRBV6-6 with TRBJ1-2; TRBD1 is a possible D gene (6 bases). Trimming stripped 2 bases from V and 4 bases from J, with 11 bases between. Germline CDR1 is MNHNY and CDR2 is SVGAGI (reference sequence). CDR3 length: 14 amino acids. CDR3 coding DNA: TGTGCCAGCAGTTACAGACAGGCAACCTATGGCTACACCTTC. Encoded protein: CASSYRQATYGYTF.

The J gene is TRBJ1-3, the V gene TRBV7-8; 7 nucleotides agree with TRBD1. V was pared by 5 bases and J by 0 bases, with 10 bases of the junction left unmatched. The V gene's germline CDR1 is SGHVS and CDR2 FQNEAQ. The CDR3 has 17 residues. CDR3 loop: CASSPTDRSSSGNTIYF. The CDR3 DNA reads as TGTGCCAGCAGCCCGACGGACAGGTCCTCCTCTGGAAACACCATATATTTT.

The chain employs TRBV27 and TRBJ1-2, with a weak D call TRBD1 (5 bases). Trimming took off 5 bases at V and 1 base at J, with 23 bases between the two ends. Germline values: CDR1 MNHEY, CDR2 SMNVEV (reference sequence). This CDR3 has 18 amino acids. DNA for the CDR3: TGTGCCAGCAGTCCACAAAAAGGGACGGTGCTCCGTAACTATGGCTACACCTTC. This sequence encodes CASSPQKGTVLRNYGYTF.

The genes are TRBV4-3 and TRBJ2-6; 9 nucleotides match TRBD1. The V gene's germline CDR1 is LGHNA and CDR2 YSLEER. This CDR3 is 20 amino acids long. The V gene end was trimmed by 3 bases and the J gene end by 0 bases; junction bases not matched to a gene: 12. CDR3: CASSHLTGTGFLSGANVLTF. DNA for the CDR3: TGCGCCAGCAGCCACCTGACCGGGACAGGGTTCCTCTCTGGGGCCAACGTCCTGACTTTC.

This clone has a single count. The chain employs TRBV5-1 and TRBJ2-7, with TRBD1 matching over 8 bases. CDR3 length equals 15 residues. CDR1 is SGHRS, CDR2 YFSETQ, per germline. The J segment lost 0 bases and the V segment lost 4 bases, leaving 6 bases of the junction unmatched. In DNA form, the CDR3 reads TGCGCCAGCAGCACACAGGGGGTTAGCTCCTACGAGCAGTACTTC. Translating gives CASSTQGVSSYEQYF.

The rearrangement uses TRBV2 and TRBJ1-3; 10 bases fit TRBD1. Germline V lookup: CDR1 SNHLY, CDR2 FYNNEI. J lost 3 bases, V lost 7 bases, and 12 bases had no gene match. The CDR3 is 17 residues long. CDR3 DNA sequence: TGTGCCAGCAATTGGGACAGGGGAGGGCTTGGTGGAAACACCATATATTTT. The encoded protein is CASNWDRGGLGGNTIYF.

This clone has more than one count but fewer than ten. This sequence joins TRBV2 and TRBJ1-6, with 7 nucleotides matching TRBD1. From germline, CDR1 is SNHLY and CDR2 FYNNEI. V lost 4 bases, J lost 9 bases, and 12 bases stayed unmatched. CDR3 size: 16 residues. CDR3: CASSGVIQGRCSPLHF. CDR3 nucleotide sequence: TGTGCCAGCAGTGGGGTCATACAGGGGCGGTGTTCACCCCTCCACTTT.

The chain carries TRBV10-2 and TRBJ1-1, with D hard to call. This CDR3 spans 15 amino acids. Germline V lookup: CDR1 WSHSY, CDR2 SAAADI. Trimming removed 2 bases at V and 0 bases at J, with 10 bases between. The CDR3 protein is CASSEGLRVNTEAFF. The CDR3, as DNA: TGCGCCAGCAGTGAGGGCCTTAGGGTGAACACTGAAGCTTTCTTT.

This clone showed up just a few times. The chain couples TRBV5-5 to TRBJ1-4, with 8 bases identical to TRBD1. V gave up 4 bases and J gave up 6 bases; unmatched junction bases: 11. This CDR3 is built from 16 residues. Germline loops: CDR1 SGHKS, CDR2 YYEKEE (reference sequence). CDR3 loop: CASSRGTGDVYEKLFF. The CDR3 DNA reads TGTGCCAGCAGCCGCGGGACAGGCGATGTCTATGAAAAACTGTTTTTT.